Below, 23 T cell receptor beta chains from the same sample are listed, as sequenced in a study of cytomegalovirus exposure and HLA in healthy donors. Vbeta (60) and Jbeta (13) primers were used in the PCR. This table comes from immunoSEQ multiplex PCR, and its TCRdb copy is limited to in-frame clones, with some not included. The sample yields about 190,000 clones, around 73% seen once. Sequences were obtained from PBMCs. Every receptor here comes from a woman younger than 45 in good health and CMV-seropositive.

This clone was counted a few times. The chain combines TRBV4-1 with TRBJ2-7; 9 nucleotides align to TRBD2. The CDR3 runs to 16 residues. Germline V gives CDR1 MGHRA, CDR2 YSYEKL. V gave up 0 bases and J gave up 7 bases; unmatched junction bases: 10. The CDR3 here is CASSQDLRAGGEEQYF. The CDR3 nucleotides are TGCGCCAGCAGCCAAGATCTCCGGGCGGGAGGGGAAGAGCAGTACTTC.

The chain combines TRBV28 with TRBJ1-2; possible D gene TRBD1, 5 bases. This CDR3 has 13 amino acids. V dropped 3 bases and J dropped 3 bases, with 8 bases sitting between them. Germline CDR1 is MDHEN and CDR2 is SYDVKM. CDR3 sequence: CASSLSRDYGYTF. The CDR3 nucleotides are TGTGCCAGCAGTTTGAGCAGGGACTATGGCTACACCTTC.

The chain joins TRBV30 to TRBJ2-7; possibly TRBD2 for D (5 bases). The V end lost 3 bases, the J end lost 2 bases, and 11 bases lay between the germline ends. Germline V gene sequence: CDR1 GTSNPN, CDR2 SVGIG (reference sequence). The CDR3 length is 13 residues. CDR3 amino acids: CAWRRGNAYEQYF. DNA for the CDR3: TGTGCCTGGAGACGGGGAAATGCCTACGAGCAGTACTTC.

J is TRBJ2-1 and V is TRBV9, with 9 bases identical to TRBD2. Trimming at V came to 2 bases and at J to 1 base, leaving 13 bases not matched to a gene. Germline V gene lookup returns CDR1 SGDLS and CDR2 YYNGEE. CDR3 length equals 19 residues. Written as DNA, the CDR3 is TGTGCCAGCAGCGTGACCGGAACTAGCGGGCTGACTTCCTACAATGAGCAGTTCTTC. Its protein is CASSVTGTSGLTSYNEQFF.

V gene TRBV7-2 combines with J gene TRBJ2-7; TRBD1 agrees at 9 bases. V was pared by 2 bases and J by 1 base, with 6 bases of the junction left unmatched. CDR1 and CDR2 (germline): SGHTA, FQGNSA. This CDR3 is built from 16 residues. CDR3: CASSLTTGTGSYEQYF. The CDR3 bases are TGTGCCAGCAGCTTAACAACCGGGACAGGGTCCTACGAGCAGTACTTC.

The rearrangement uses TRBV7-2 and TRBJ1-1, with a weak D call TRBD1 (5 bases). The ends were cut back, 6 bases at V and 4 bases at J, with 15 bases in the middle. This CDR3 comprises 14 residues. Looked up from germline, CDR1 is SGHTA and CDR2 is FQGNSA. This CDR3 reads CASRPEQVRTEAFF. The CDR3 DNA reads TGTGCCAGCAGACCGGAACAGGTTCGCACTGAAGCTTTCTTT. The whole variable domain, remainder taken from reference TRBV7-2 and TRBJ1-1, is GAGVSQSPSNKVTEKGKDVELRCDPISGHTALYWYRQSLGQGLEFLIYFQGNSAPDKSGLPSDRFSAERTGGSVSTLTIQRTQQEDSAVYLCASRPEQVRTEAFFGQGTRLTVV.

This chain uses TRBV9 with TRBJ2-1, with 9 positions matching TRBD2. V gave up 1 base and J gave up 9 bases; unmatched junction bases: 11. Germline values: CDR1 SGDLS, CDR2 YYNGEE. The CDR3 is 16 amino acids. The CDR3 here is CASSVSGGRAQFEQFF. DNA of the CDR3: TGTGCCAGCAGCGTATCTGGCGGGAGGGCACAGTTTGAGCAGTTCTTC.

The chain links TRBV30 to TRBJ2-7; 7 bases match TRBD1. Germline lookup yields CDR1 GTSNPN and CDR2 SVGIG (reference sequence). The ends lost 5 bases at V and 7 bases at J; junction bases unmatched: 20. This CDR3 has 16 amino acids. The CDR3 spells CAWASITRQGRTEQYF. Here the CDR3 DNA reads TGTGCCTGGGCCAGTATTACCCGACAGGGACGTACGGAGCAGTACTTC. The full variable domain, in which reference TRBV30 and TRBJ2-7 provide the parts outside the CDR3, is SQTIHQWPATLVQPVGSPLSLECTVEGTSNPNLYWYRQAAGRGLQLLFYSVGIGQISSEVPQNLSASRPQDRQFILSSKKLLLSDSGFYLCAWASITRQGRTEQYFGPGTRLTVT.

The chain uses TRBV5-1 and TRBJ2-7; 7 nucleotides line up with TRBD1. Trimming removed 4 bases from V and 0 bases from J; junction bases left unmatched: 7. There are 15 residues in the CDR3. The germline CDR1 and CDR2 sequences are SGHRS and YFSETQ. CDR3 coding DNA: TGCGCCAGCAGCACAGGGACAGCTAACTCCTACGAGCAGTACTTC. As protein: CASSTGTANSYEQYF.

The CDR3 region has the DNA TGTGCCAGCAGCCAGAATCAGGGTTACAATGAGCAGTTCTTC. It yields the protein CASSQNQGYNEQFF. The J gene is TRBJ2-1, the V gene TRBV7-3; D perhaps matches TRBD1 (5 bases). Looked up from germline, CDR1 is SGHTA and CDR2 is FQGTGA. The CDR3 covers 14 residues. V dropped 5 bases and J dropped 4 bases, with 12 bases sitting between them.

V gene TRBV5-4 combines with J gene TRBJ2-2, with 8 positions matching TRBD1. Germline V lookup: CDR1 SGHNT, CDR2 YYREEE (reference sequence). The CDR3 sequence is 15 residues long. V was pared by 0 bases and J by 7 bases, with 5 bases of the junction left unmatched. CDR3 nucleotides: TGTGCCAGCAGCTTGGCAGGGGGCTCGGTCGGGGAGCTGTTTTTT. As protein: CASSLAGGSVGELFF.

The chain carries TRBV7-3 and TRBJ2-3, with TRBD1 matching 12 bases. Germline-derived CDR1 and CDR2 are SGHTA and FQGTGA. The CDR3 extends over 16 amino acids. Trimming cost V 4 bases and J 6 bases; bases outside gene matches: 8. Here the CDR3 DNA reads TGTGCCAGCAGCTCAGGGACAGGGGGCTTAGGGGATACGCAGTATTTT. It encodes CASSSGTGGLGDTQYF. Full variable domain (outside the CDR3, taken from reference TRBV7-3 and TRBJ2-3): GAGVSQTPSNKVTEKGKYVELRCDPISGHTALYWYRQSLGQGPEFLIYFQGTGAADDSGLPNDRFFAVRPEGSVSTLKIQRTERGDSAVYLCASSSGTGGLGDTQYFGPGTRLTVL.

The rearrangement joins TRBV19 to TRBJ1-5, with D unclear. V was trimmed by 8 bases and J by 4 bases, leaving 12 bases between them. Germline-derived CDR1 and CDR2 are LNHDA and SQIVND (reference sequence). The CDR3 contains 13 residues. The CDR3 protein is CASADDKNQPQHF. The CDR3 DNA sequence: TGTGCCAGTGCCGATGACAAAAATCAGCCCCAGCATTTT.

The chain employs TRBV6-1 and TRBJ2-5; TRBD1 matches at 10 bases. Germline CDR1 and CDR2: MNHNS and SASEGT. The CDR3 is made up of 15 amino acids. V lost 8 bases and J lost 5; bases outside the gene matches: 11. DNA of the CDR3: TGTGCCAGCGTCCGAGGGGACAGGGGAGTGGAGACCCAGTACTTC. Protein product: CASVRGDRGVETQYF.

This chain uses TRBV28 with TRBJ2-3, with D unclear. Germline V gene lookup returns CDR1 MDHEN and CDR2 SYDVKM. V lost 8 bases and J 0 bases, leaving 12 bases between the germline ends. CDR3 length equals 14 residues. The CDR3 loop is CASYGAASTDTQYF. CDR3 in DNA: TGTGCCAGCTACGGTGCAGCGAGCACAGATACGCAGTATTTT.

A few counts support this clone. V usage is TRBV13 and J usage is TRBJ2-2, with D possibly TRBD2 on 5 matching bases. Per germline, CDR1 PRHDT and CDR2 FYEKMQ (reference sequence). This CDR3 contains 16 residues. Trimming removed 1 base from V and 5 bases from J, with 14 bases in between. The CDR3 DNA follows: TGTGCCAGCAGCTTAGTTCTCGGGCGCGGGACCGGGGAGCTGTTTTTT. Translation: CASSLVLGRGTGELFF.

V and J are TRBV27 and TRBJ1-1; TRBD1 agrees at 7 bases. CDR1 is MNHEY and CDR2 is SMNVEV in the germline V gene (reference sequence). Trimming at V came to 6 bases and at J to 0 bases, leaving 4 bases not matched to a gene. The CDR3 runs to 14 residues. CDR3 nucleotides: TGTGCCAGCAGAACACAGGGGATGAACACTGAAGCTTTCTTT. Protein sequence: CASRTQGMNTEAFF.

This clone was recorded a few times. The V gene is TRBV27, the J gene TRBJ2-7, with D perhaps TRBD2 (7 bases). This CDR3 region has 15 residues. The ends were cut back, 4 bases at V and 7 bases at J, with 20 bases in the middle. Germline CDR1 reads MNHEY; CDR2 reads SMNVEV (reference sequence). The CDR3: CASSSARGAWEEQYF. CDR3 nucleotides: TGTGCCAGCAGTTCGGCCCGGGGGGCGTGGGAGGAGCAGTACTTC.

Here the CDR3 DNA reads TGTGCCAGCAGCTTAGACTTCGGGGTCCCTGAAGCTTTCTTT. Its protein is CASSLDFGVPEAFF. This chain links TRBV7-2 with TRBJ1-1; no clear D gene. CDR1 and CDR2 (germline): SGHTA, FQGNSA. The CDR3 runs 14 residues. The V end was cut by 1 base, the J end by 6 bases, with 12 bases between.

The chain recombines TRBV7-6 with TRBJ2-1, with a possible D match to TRBD2 (5 bases). Germline V gives CDR1 SGHVS, CDR2 FNYEAQ. The CDR3 spans 15 residues. Between the trimmed V and J ends, which lost 1 base and 7 bases, there was a span of 14 bases. The CDR3 region has the DNA TGTGCCAGCAGCTTAGGGAGGACTTTGGTAAATGAGCAGTTCTTC. The encoded protein is CASSLGRTLVNEQFF. Full variable domain (rest looked up from reference TRBV7-6 and TRBJ2-1): GAGVSQSPRYKVTKRGQDVALRCDPISGHVSLYWYRQALGQGPEFLTYFNYEAQQDKSGLPNDRFSAERPEGSISTLTIQRTEQRDSAMYRCASSLGRTLVNEQFFGPGTRLTVL.

This sequence joins TRBV10-3 and TRBJ2-1; possibly TRBD2 for D (6 bases). The CDR3 is 15 amino acids. Trimming removed 3 bases at V and 9 bases at J, with 18 bases between. Germline-derived CDR1 and CDR2 are ENHRY and SYGVKD. This CDR3 reads CAISDWASEPGEQFF. CDR3 bases: TGTGCCATCAGTGATTGGGCTAGCGAGCCTGGTGAGCAGTTCTTC.

The genes are TRBV9 and TRBJ1-2; D not resolved. This CDR3 has 15 amino acids. Germline CDR1 is SGDLS and CDR2 is YYNGEE. V gave up 0 bases and J gave up 4 bases, with 13 bases separating them. The CDR3: CASSVANAPFYGYTF. DNA for the CDR3: TGTGCCAGCAGCGTAGCTAACGCACCCTTCTATGGCTACACCTTC.

The chain employs TRBV7-3 and TRBJ1-1; 8 positions match TRBD1. Germline assignment: CDR1 SGHTA and CDR2 FQGTGA. V lost 4 bases, J lost 5 bases, and 3 bases stayed unmatched. This CDR3 spans 13 amino acids. The DNA for the CDR3 is TGTGCCAGCAGCTCCGGACAGGGTACTGAAGCTTTCTTT. This translates into CASSSGQGTEAFF. Full variable domain (rest looked up from reference TRBV7-3 and TRBJ1-1): GAGVSQTPSNKVTEKGKYVELRCDPISGHTALYWYRQSLGQGPEFLIYFQGTGAADDSGLPNDRFFAVRPEGSVSTLKIQRTERGDSAVYLCASSSGQGTEAFFGQGTRLTVV.